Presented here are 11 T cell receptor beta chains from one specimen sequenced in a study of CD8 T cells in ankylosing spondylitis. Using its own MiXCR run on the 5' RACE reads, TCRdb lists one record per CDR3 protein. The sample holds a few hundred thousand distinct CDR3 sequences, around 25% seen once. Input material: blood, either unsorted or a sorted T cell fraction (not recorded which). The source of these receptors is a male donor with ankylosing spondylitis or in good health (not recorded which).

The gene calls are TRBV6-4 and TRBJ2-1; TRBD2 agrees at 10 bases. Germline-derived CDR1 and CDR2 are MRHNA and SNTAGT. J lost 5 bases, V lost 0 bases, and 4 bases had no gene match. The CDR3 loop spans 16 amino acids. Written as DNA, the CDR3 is TGTGCCAGCAGTGACTCTGGGACTAGCGCAGACAATGAGCAGTTCTTC. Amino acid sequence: CASSDSGTSADNEQFF.

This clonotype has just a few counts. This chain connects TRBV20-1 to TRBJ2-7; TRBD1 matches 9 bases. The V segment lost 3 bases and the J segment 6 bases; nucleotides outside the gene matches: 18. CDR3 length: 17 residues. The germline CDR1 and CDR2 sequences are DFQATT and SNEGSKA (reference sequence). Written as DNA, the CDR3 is TGCAGTGCTAGGGTCGGGACAGGGTTTCGGGGGGCCGGCGAGCAGTACTTC. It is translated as CSARVGTGFRGAGEQYF.

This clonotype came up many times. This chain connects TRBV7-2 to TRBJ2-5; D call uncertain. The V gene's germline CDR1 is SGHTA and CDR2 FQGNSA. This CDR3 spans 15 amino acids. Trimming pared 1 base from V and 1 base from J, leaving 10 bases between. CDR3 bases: TGTGCCAGCAGCTTAGTAATCCGGGTCCAAGAGACCCAGTACTTC. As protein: CASSLVIRVQETQYF.

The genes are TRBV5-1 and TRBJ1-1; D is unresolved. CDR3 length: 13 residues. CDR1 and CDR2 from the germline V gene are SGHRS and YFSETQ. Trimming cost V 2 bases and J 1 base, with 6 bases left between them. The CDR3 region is CASSFERNTEAFF. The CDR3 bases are TGCGCCAGCAGCTTTGAAAGGAACACTGAAGCTTTCTTT.

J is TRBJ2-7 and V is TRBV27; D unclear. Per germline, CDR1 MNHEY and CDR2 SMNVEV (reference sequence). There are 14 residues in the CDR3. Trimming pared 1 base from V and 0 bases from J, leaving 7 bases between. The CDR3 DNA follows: TGTGCCAGCAGTTTATTGGTTAACTCCTACGAGCAGTACTTC. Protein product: CASSLLVNSYEQYF.

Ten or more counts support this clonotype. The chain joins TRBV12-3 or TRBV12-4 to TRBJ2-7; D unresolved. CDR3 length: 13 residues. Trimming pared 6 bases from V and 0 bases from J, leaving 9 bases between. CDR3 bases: TGTGCCAGCAGGGGATGGAGCTCCTACGAGCAGTACTTC. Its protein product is CASRGWSSYEQYF.

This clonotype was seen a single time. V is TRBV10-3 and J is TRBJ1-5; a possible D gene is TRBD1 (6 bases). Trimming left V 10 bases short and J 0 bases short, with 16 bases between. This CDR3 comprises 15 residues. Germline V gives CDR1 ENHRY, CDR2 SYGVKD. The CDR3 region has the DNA TGTGCCAGTCGCTTGGACAGTAATAGCAATCAGCCCCAGCATTTT. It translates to CASRLDSNSNQPQHF.

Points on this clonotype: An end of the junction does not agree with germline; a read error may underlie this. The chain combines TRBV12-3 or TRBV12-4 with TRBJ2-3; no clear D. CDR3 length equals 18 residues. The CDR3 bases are TGTGCCCGCAGTTCTAAACCCCCTCCCCTAATAAGCACAGATACGCAGTATTTT. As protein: CARSSKPPPLISTDTQYF.

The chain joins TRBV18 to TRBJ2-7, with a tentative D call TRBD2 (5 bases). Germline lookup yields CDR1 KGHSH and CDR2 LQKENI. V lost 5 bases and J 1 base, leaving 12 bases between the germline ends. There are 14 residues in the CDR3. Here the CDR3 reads CASSTLDLSYEQYF. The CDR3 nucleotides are TGTGCCAGCTCAACACTAGACTTATCCTACGAGCAGTACTTC.

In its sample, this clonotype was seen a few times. CDR3 protein: CASSVPYRGMNTEAFF. As DNA, the CDR3 is TGTGCCAGCAGCGTACCTTACAGGGGAATGAACACTGAAGCTTTCTTT. The V call is TRBV7-9, the J call TRBJ1-1; 7 bases map to TRBD1. CDR3 size: 16 residues. The V segment lost 5 bases and the J segment 0 bases; nucleotides outside the gene matches: 9. The germline V gene has CDR1 SEHNR and CDR2 FQNEAQ (reference sequence).

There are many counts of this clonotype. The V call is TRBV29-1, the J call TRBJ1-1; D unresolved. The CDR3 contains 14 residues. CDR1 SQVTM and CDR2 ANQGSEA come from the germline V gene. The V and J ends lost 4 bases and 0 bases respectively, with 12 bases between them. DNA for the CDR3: TGCAGCGTTGTAACGGTTGGGATGAACACTGAAGCTTTCTTT. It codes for CSVVTVGMNTEAFF.